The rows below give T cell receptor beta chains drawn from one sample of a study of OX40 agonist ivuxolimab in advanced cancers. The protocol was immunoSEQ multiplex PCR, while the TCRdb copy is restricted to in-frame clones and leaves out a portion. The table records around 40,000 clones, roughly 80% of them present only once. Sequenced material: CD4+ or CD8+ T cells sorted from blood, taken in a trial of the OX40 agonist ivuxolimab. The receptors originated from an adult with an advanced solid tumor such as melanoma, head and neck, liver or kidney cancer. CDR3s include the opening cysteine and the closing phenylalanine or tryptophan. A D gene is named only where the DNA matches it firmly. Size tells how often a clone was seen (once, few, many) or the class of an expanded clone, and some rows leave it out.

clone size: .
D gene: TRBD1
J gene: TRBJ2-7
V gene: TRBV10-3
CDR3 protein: CAISGQGHSYEQYF
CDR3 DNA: TGTGCCATCAGCGGACAGGGCCATTCCTACGAGCAGTACTTC

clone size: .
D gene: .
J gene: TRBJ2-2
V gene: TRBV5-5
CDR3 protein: CASSLYSSIGELFF
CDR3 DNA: TGTGCCAGCAGCTTGTACAGTTCCATCGGGGAGCTGTTTTTT

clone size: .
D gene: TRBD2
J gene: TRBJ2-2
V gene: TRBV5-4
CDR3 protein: CASSLRGGADTGELFF
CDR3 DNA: TGTGCCAGCAGCTTGCGCGGGGGGGCTGACACCGGGGAGCTGTTTTTT

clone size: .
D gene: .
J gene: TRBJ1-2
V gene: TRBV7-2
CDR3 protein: CASSLGRRDYGYTF
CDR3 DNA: TGTGCCAGCAGCTTAGGACGTCGGGACTATGGCTACACCTTC

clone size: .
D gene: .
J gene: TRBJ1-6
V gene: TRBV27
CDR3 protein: CASSFFDSPLHF
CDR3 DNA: TGTGCCAGCAGTTTCTTCGATTCACCCCTCCACTTT

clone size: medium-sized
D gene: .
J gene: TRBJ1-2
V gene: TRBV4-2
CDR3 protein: CASSQDLGVDYGYTF
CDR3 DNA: TGTGCCAGCAGCCAAGATCTCGGGGTTGACTATGGCTACACCTTC

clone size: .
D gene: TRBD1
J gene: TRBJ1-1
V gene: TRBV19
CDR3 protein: CASSIDRGGLSGQGNTEAFF
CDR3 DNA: TGTGCCAGTAGTATTGATCGTGGTGGATTAAGCGGACAGGGCAACACTGAAGCTTTCTTT

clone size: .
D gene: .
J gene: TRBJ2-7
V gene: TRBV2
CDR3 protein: CASSTRSSYEQYF
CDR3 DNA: TGTGCCAGCAGTACGCGGAGCTCCTACGAGCAGTACTTC

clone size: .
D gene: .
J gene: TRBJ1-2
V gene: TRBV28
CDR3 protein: CASSLGVGGYTF
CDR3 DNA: TGTGCCAGCAGTTTAGGGGTGGGTGGCTACACCTTC

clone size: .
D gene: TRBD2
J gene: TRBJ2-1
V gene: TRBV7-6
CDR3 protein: CASSLIYLAGEGYNEQFF
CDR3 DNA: TGTGCCAGCAGCTTAATATATCTAGCGGGAGAGGGGTACAATGAGCAGTTCTTC

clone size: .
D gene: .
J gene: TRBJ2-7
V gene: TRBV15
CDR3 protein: CATGGDSYEQYF
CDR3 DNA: TGTGCCACCGGAGGGGACTCCTACGAGCAGTACTTC

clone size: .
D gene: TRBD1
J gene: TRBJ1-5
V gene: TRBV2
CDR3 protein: CASRVGQASNQPQHF
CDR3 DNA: TGTGCCAGCAGAGTTGGACAGGCCAGCAATCAGCCCCAGCATTTT

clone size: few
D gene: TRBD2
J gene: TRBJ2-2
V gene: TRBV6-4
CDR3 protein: CASSLTSDAGELFF
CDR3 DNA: TGTGCCAGCAGCCTTACTAGCGACGCCGGGGAGCTGTTTTTT

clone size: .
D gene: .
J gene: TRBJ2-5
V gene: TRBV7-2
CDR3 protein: CASSATGRKTQYF
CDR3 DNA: TGTGCCAGCAGCGCGACGGGGCGAAAGACCCAGTACTTC

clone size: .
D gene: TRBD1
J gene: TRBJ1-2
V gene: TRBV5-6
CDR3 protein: CASSFVDRDYGYTF
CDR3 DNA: TGTGCCAGCAGCTTTGTGGACAGGGACTATGGCTACACCTTC

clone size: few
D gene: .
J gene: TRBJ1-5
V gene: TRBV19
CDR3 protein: CATGTGDQPQHF
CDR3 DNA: TGTGCCACCGGGACTGGGGATCAGCCCCAGCATTTT

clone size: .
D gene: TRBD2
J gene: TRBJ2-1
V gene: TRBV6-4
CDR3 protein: CASSVGSSGANEQFF
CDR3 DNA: TGTGCCAGCAGTGTTGGGTCTAGCGGGGCAAATGAGCAGTTCTTC

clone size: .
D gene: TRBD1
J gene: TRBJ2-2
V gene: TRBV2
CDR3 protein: CASRQGRTGELFF
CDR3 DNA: TGTGCCAGCCGACAGGGCCGGACCGGGGAGCTGTTTTTT

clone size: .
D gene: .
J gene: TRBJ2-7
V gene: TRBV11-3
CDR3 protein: CASSFDAGEQYF
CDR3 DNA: TGTGCCAGCAGCTTTGACGCGGGTGAGCAGTACTTC

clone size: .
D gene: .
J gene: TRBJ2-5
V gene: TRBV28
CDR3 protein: CASSFGTPKETQYF
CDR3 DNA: TGTGCCAGCAGTTTCGGGACACCTAAAGAGACCCAGTACTTC

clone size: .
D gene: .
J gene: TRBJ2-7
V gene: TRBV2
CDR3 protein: CASSDLGGKGYEQYF
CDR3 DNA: TGTGCCAGCAGTGATTTGGGCGGGAAGGGGTACGAGCAGTACTTC

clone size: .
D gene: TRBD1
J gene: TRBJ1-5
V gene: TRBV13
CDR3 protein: CASSRRQGRDSNQPQHF
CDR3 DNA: TGTGCCAGCAGTCGTCGACAGGGGAGGGATAGCAATCAGCCCCAGCATTTT

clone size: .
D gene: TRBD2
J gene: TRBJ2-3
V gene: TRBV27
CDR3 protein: CASSFSGVTDTQYF
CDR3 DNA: TGTGCCAGCAGTTTCAGCGGGGTCACAGATACGCAGTATTTT

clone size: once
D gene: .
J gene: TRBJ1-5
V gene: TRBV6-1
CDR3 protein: CASSGTRANQPQHF
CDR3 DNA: TGTGCCAGCAGTGGAACTAGGGCGAATCAGCCCCAGCATTTT

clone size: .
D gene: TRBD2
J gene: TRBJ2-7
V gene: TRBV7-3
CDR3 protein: CASSLSASGGGREQYF
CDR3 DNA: TGTGCCAGCAGCTTATCGGCTAGCGGGGGAGGACGCGAGCAGTACTTC

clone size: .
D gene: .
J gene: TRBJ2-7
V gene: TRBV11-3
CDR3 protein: CASSPRGGYEQYF
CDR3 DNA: TGTGCCAGCAGCCCCCGGGGTGGATACGAGCAGTACTTC

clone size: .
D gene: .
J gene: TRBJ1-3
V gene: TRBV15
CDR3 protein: CATSRDYDSGNTIYF
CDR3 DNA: TGTGCCACCAGCAGAGATTACGACAGCGGAAACACCATATATTTT

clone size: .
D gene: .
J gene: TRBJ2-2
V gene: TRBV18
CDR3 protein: CASSPRLEAAGELFF
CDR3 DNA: TGTGCCAGCTCACCAAGGCTAGAGGCAGCCGGGGAGCTGTTTTTT

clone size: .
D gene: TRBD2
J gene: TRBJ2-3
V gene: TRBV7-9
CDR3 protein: CASSGGLVSTDTQYF
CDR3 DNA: TGTGCCAGCAGCGGGGGACTAGTAAGCACAGATACGCAGTATTTT

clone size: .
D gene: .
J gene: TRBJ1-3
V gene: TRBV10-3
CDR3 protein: CAIKGSGNTIYF
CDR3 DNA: TGTGCCATCAAGGGATCTGGAAACACCATATATTTT

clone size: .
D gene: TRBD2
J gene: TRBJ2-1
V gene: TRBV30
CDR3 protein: CAWRTWGGAYNEQFF
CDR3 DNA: TGTGCCTGGAGAACGTGGGGGGGAGCTTACAATGAGCAGTTCTTC

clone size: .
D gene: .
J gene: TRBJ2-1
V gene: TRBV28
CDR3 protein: CASSFRVSFVGTGVIAGGHEQFF
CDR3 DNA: TGTGCCAGCAGTTTTAGGGTCAGTTTTGTTGGGACAGGGGTTATAGCGGGAGGTCATGAGCAGTTCTTC